The entry that follows covers one T cell receptor (beta chain) sequence. The assay was immunoSEQ multiplex PCR, and TCRdb's table has in-frame clones only and misses some. The sample yields about 100,000 clones, less than 85% seen once. The CDR3 spans 15 residues. In germline, CDR1 is SGHAT, CDR2 FQNNGV. Trimming left V 5 bases short and J 0 bases short, with 11 bases between. The sample comes from a study of blood T cell repertoires in COVID-19. Turning to the study itself: Italy, Spain and the United States were the sources of the convalescent and acute COVID-19 samples.

Sequencing was performed on peripheral blood. This chain joins TRBV11-2 and TRBJ1-3; D is ambiguous. The receptor was derived from a woman aged 35 to 49 with acute or convalescent COVID-19. The CDR3 protein is CASSDGGGSGNTIYF. The CDR3 region has the DNA TGTGCCAGCAGCGACGGTGGAGGCTCTGGAAACACCATATATTTT. The whole variable domain, filled in from reference TRBV11-2 and TRBJ1-3, reads EAGVAQSPRYKIIEKRQSVAFWCNPISGHATLYWYQQILGQGPKLLIQFQNNGVVDDSQLPKDRFSAERLKGVDSTLKIQPAKLEDSAVYLCASSDGGGSGNTIYFGEGSWLTVV.